A single sample gave rise to the 25 T cell receptor beta chains below, sequenced in a study of molecular identifiers for immune sequencing clone quantification. Each CDR3 protein is one row after TCRdb ran MiXCR on the PCR reads. The sample consists of 88,000 or so distinct CDR3 sequences, roughly 21% of them appearing once. Sequencing used naive CD8+ T cells from blood, with Jurkat cell RNA spiked in. As for subset: FACS-sorted CD8+CD4-CCR7+CD45RA+ naive T cells. These receptors were collected from a human donor in good health. Some libraries in this study had Jurkat cell RNA spiked in.

Comment on this clonotype: Given a much more abundant clone one base away, this may be a read error. This rearrangement joins TRBV12-5 to TRBJ2-3; no clear D gene. The V gene's germline CDR1 is LGHNT and CDR2 FRNRAP. The CDR3 covers 15 residues. V lost 5 bases to trimming and J lost 0 bases, with 12 bases between them. The CDR3 sequence is CASGPPTTSTDTQYF. In nucleotides, the CDR3 is TGTGCTAGTGGTCCACCGACAACCAGCACAGATACGCAGTATTTT.

This clonotype was picked up many times. The chain joins TRBV7-9 to TRBJ2-7; TRBD1 matches at 10 bases. The CDR3 length is 15 residues. Trimming cost V 5 bases and J 1 base; bases outside gene matches: 5. The germline V gene encodes CDR1 SEHNR and CDR2 FQNEAQ (reference sequence). The CDR3 sequence is CASSGGQGPSYEQYF. In nucleotides, the CDR3 is TGTGCCAGCAGCGGGGGACAGGGGCCGTCCTACGAGCAGTACTTC.

This clonotype was picked up many times. The J gene is TRBJ2-1, the V gene TRBV11-2; TRBD2 is a possible D gene (5 bases). V was pared by 3 bases and J by 0 bases, with 9 bases between. Looked up from germline, CDR1 is SGHAT and CDR2 is FQNNGV. This CDR3 spans 15 amino acids. The DNA for the CDR3 is TGTGCCAGCAGCTTCGAGGGTAGCTCCTACAATGAGCAGTTCTTC. Its protein is CASSFEGSSYNEQFF. The complete variable domain, with remaining parts taken from reference TRBV11-2 and TRBJ2-1, reads EAGVAQSPRYKIIEKRQSVAFWCNPISGHATLYWYQQILGQGPKLLIQFQNNGVVDDSQLPKDRFSAERLKGVDSTLKIQPAKLEDSAVYLCASSFEGSSYNEQFFGPGTRLTVL.

This clonotype was counted between two and nine times. At one end the junction does not follow the germline gene, possibly because of a read error. The chain carries TRBV7-9 and TRBJ2-3, with 7 bases identical to TRBD1. The CDR3 loop spans 16 amino acids. Germline V gene lookup returns CDR1 SEHNR and CDR2 FQNEAQ (reference sequence). The CDR3 coding sequence is TGTGCCAGCAGCTTAGTCGTCAGGGGGTCGTCAGATACGCGGTATTTT. Its protein is CASSLVVRGSSDTRYF.

The rearrangement links TRBV20-1 to TRBJ2-7; TRBD2 aligns across 9 bases. The CDR3 extends over 14 amino acids. The germline V gene encodes CDR1 DFQATT and CDR2 SNEGSKA (reference sequence). V lost 3 bases and J lost 7; bases outside the gene matches: 10. CDR3 sequence reads: CSASRASGINEQYF. The CDR3 bases are TGCAGTGCTAGTCGGGCTAGCGGGATTAATGAGCAGTACTTC.

This chain joins TRBV19 and TRBJ1-1; unclear D gene. V was trimmed by 7 bases and J by 8 bases, leaving 14 bases between them. The V gene's germline CDR1 is LNHDA and CDR2 SQIVND (reference sequence). This CDR3 has 12 amino acids. This CDR3 is CASTPLLGEAFF. The CDR3 DNA is TGTGCCAGTACTCCCTTGTTGGGGGAAGCTTTCTTT. Together with reference TRBV19 and TRBJ1-1, the CDR3 gives the full variable domain: DGGITQSPKYLFRKEGQNVTLSCEQNLNHDAMYWYRQDPGQGLRLIYYSQIVNDFQKGDIAEGYSVSREKKESFPLTVTSAQKNPTAFYLCASTPLLGEAFFGQGTRLTVV.

This sequence joins TRBV12-5 and TRBJ2-7, with 7 bases lining up with TRBD1. The CDR3 is made up of 15 amino acids. Germline loops: CDR1 LGHNT, CDR2 FRNRAP. J gave up 2 bases and V 5 bases, and 9 bases lay outside the gene matches. The CDR3 region has the DNA TGTGCTAGTGGTACGGATCCTACAGGGGCCTACGAGCAGTACTTC. This codes for CASGTDPTGAYEQYF.

On this clonotype: Given a much more abundant clone one base away, this may be a read error. The chain carries TRBV6-2 or TRBV6-3 and TRBJ2-7; 7 nucleotides align to TRBD1. The ends lost 4 bases at V and 1 base at J; junction bases unmatched: 10. Germline loops: CDR1 MNHEY, CDR2 SVGEGT. The CDR3 has 16 residues. DNA for the CDR3: TGTGCCAGCAGTTCGATAGACAGGGTGGCTTCCTACGAGCAGTACTTC. Protein sequence: CASSSIDRVASYEQYF.

This clonotype was observed a handful of times. The chain is built from TRBV4-3 and TRBJ1-1; TRBD1 might be the D (6 bases). CDR3 size: 15 residues. The germline V gene encodes CDR1 LGHNA and CDR2 YSLEER. The V and J ends lost 0 bases and 7 bases respectively, with 15 bases between them. The CDR3 DNA reads as TGCGCCAGCAGCCAAGATCTTCTGGGACAAAATGAAGCTTTCTTT. Its protein product is CASSQDLLGQNEAFF.

This clonotype was counted between two and nine times. CDR3 coding DNA: TGTGCCAGCAGCTTCATTATGGGACAGGGGTCCTACGAGCAGTACTTC. The encoded protein is CASSFIMGQGSYEQYF. V usage is TRBV11-2 and J usage is TRBJ2-7; 10 nucleotides agree with TRBD1. V was clipped by 3 bases and J by 1 base; unmatched bases: 6. Germline values: CDR1 SGHAT, CDR2 FQNNGV. The CDR3 extends over 16 amino acids.

This clonotype came up many times. The V call is TRBV28, the J call TRBJ2-3; perhaps TRBD2 as D (5 bases). V was shortened by 1 base and J by 3 bases, with 17 bases between the two germline ends. Per germline, CDR1 MDHEN and CDR2 SYDVKM. The CDR3 spans 17 residues. The CDR3: CASSLSGIGFSTDTQYF. CDR3 in DNA: TGTGCCAGCAGTTTATCGGGAATTGGGTTTAGTACAGATACGCAGTATTTT.

This clonotype has a single count. V gene TRBV12-3 or TRBV12-4 combines with J gene TRBJ2-6; D may correspond to TRBD1 or TRBD2 (5 bases each). The CDR3 is 16 amino acids. V was trimmed by 5 bases and J by 0 bases, leaving 11 bases between them. Written as DNA, the CDR3 is TGTGCCAGCAGTCCGCATGGGACCTCTGGGGCCAACGTCCTGACTTTC. This codes for CASSPHGTSGANVLTF.

At least ten counts were recorded for this clonotype. V gene TRBV12-3 or TRBV12-4 combines with J gene TRBJ1-1; D gene uncertain. Trimming stripped 1 base from V and 4 bases from J, with 10 bases between. CDR3 size: 14 residues. CDR3 sequence reads: CASSLGGYGTEAFF. The CDR3 bases are TGTGCCAGCAGTTTAGGGGGATACGGCACTGAAGCTTTCTTT.

Many counts were recorded for this clonotype. The CDR3 spells CASSVLSTERETQYF. As DNA, the CDR3 is TGTGCCAGCAGCGTCCTCTCCACAGAGAGAGAGACCCAGTACTTC. The chain carries TRBV5-4 and TRBJ2-5; D gene unclear. The V and J ends lost 4 bases and 4 bases respectively, with 17 bases between them. Looked up from germline, CDR1 is SGHNT and CDR2 is YYREEE (reference sequence). The CDR3 is 15 amino acids.

As concerns this clonotype: A much larger clone differs by one base, so this may be a read error. The chain employs TRBV2 and TRBJ2-6; D gene unclear. Germline CDR1 reads SNHLY; CDR2 reads FYNNEI. V was trimmed by 4 bases and J by 0 bases, leaving 7 bases between them. The CDR3 is 15 amino acids. CDR3 in DNA: TGTGCCAGCAGTGGAGGTAGCTCTGGGGCCAACGTCCTGACTTTC. This codes for CASSGGSSGANVLTF.

This clonotype was counted ten times or more. The chain links TRBV2 to TRBJ1-2; TRBD1 matches at 8 bases. CDR1 is SNHLY, CDR2 FYNNEI, per germline. After removal of 2 bases from V and 6 bases from J, the junction contained 8 bases not matched to a gene. This CDR3 comprises 15 residues. This CDR3 reads CASSEHLDRAHGYTF. In DNA form, the CDR3 reads TGTGCCAGCAGTGAACATCTGGACAGGGCCCATGGCTACACCTTC. The complete variable domain, with remaining parts taken from reference TRBV2 and TRBJ1-2, reads EPEVTQTPSHQVTQMGQEVILRCVPISNHLYFYWYRQILGQKVEFLVSFYNNEISEKSEIFDDQFSVERPDGSNFTLKIRSTKLEDSAMYFCASSEHLDRAHGYTFGSGTRLTVV.

This clonotype was seen a few times. J is TRBJ2-1 and V is TRBV11-2; D is undetermined. CDR1 and CDR2 from the germline V gene are SGHAT and FQNNGV. The CDR3 extends over 14 amino acids. Between the trimmed V and J ends, which lost 0 bases and 4 bases, there was a span of 7 bases. CDR3 nucleotides: TGTGCCAGCAGCTTAGATCGGATGTACAATGAGCAGTTCTTC. Translating it yields CASSLDRMYNEQFF.

This clonotype was seen ten or more times. This chain links TRBV7-9 with TRBJ2-3, with D maybe TRBD1 (6 bases). The V gene lost 6 bases and the J gene lost 0 bases, with 10 bases spanning the gap. Looked up from germline, CDR1 is SEHNR and CDR2 is FQNEAQ (reference sequence). The CDR3 loop spans 14 amino acids. CDR3 DNA: TGTGCCAGCAGGGCAGGGGAAAGCACAGATACGCAGTATTTT. It encodes CASRAGESTDTQYF.

Ten or more counts support this clonotype. The rearrangement links TRBV6-5 to TRBJ1-1; 12 bases line up with TRBD1. There are 16 residues in the CDR3. Looked up from germline, CDR1 is MNHEY and CDR2 is SVGAGI. V gave up 5 bases and J gave up 1 base; unmatched junction bases: 5. The CDR3 DNA follows: TGTGCCAGCAGTACCGGGACAGGGGGCCAGAACACTGAAGCTTTCTTT. It codes for CASSTGTGGQNTEAFF.

In this sample, this clonotype turned up many times. This chain uses TRBV6-2 or TRBV6-3 with TRBJ1-5, with D possibly being TRBD1 (5 bases). Trimming removed 7 bases from V and 2 bases from J, with 15 bases in between. The CDR3 is 15 residues long. Germline assignment: CDR1 MNHEY and CDR2 SVGEGT. As DNA, the CDR3 is TGTGCCAGCATAGGGGCGAATCTGGGCAATCAGCCCCAGCATTTT. This sequence encodes CASIGANLGNQPQHF.

This clonotype has ten or more counts. V is TRBV5-6 and J is TRBJ1-2; TRBD1 aligns across 7 bases. The CDR3 runs to 14 residues. The germline V gene encodes CDR1 SGHDT and CDR2 YYEEEE. V was pared by 2 bases and J by 8 bases, with 9 bases of the junction left unmatched. The CDR3, as DNA: TGTGCCAGCAGCTTTGGGACAGCGGTGCGAGGCTACACCTTC. Its translation is CASSFGTAVRGYTF.

Note on this clonotype: One junction end disagrees with the germline gene, perhaps due to a read error. V gene TRBV19 combines with J gene TRBJ2-1, with D unclear. The CDR3 loop spans 13 amino acids. Looked up from germline, CDR1 is LNHDA and CDR2 is SQIVND (reference sequence). For the CDR3, the DNA is TGTGCCAGCAGTACCATCTCCTACAATGAGCAGTTCTTC. The encoded protein is CASSTISYNEQFF. Full variable domain (outside the CDR3, taken from reference TRBV19 and TRBJ2-1): DGGITQSPKYLFRKEGQNVTLSCEQNLNHDAMYWYRQDPGQGLRLIYYSQIVNDFQKGDIAEGYSVSREKKESFPLTVTSAQKNPTAFYLCASSTISYNEQFFGPGTRLTVL.

This clonotype was seen at least ten times. V usage is TRBV6-1 and J usage is TRBJ1-5; D unclear. The germline V gene has CDR1 MNHNS and CDR2 SASEGT. The CDR3 length is 16 residues. Trimming took 0 bases from V and 3 from J, leaving 12 bases between them. Written as DNA, the CDR3 is TGTGCCAGCAGTGAAGCGCGGGCACCGAACAATCAGCCCCAGCATTTT. Protein sequence: CASSEARAPNNQPQHF.

As concerns this clonotype: This may be a read error: a much more frequent sequence differs by one nucleotide. The chain employs TRBV3-1 and TRBJ2-3, with a possible D match to TRBD1 (5 bases). In germline, CDR1 is LGHDT, CDR2 YNNKEL (reference sequence). The CDR3 sequence is 13 residues long. CDR3 loop: CASSPDTTGTQYF. CDR3 DNA: TGTGCCAGCAGCCCGGACACTACAGGTACGCAGTATTTT.

There are many counts of this clonotype. The genes are TRBV27 and TRBJ2-3, with D possibly being TRBD1 (6 bases). This CDR3 is built from 16 residues. Germline V gene sequence: CDR1 MNHEY, CDR2 SMNVEV (reference sequence). The V and J ends lost 2 bases and 7 bases respectively, with 19 bases between them. The chain's CDR3 is CASSLVGHGISHTQYF. DNA of the CDR3: TGTGCCAGCAGTTTAGTGGGACATGGGATATCCCATACGCAGTATTTT.